The entry below gives a single T cell receptor beta chain sequence along with its context. The PCR ran on 60 Vbeta and 13 Jbeta primers. TCRdb keeps only in-frame clones here, not all; method: immunoSEQ multiplex PCR. In the table there are around 150,000 clones, more than 75% of which are singletons. Trimming removed 10 bases from V and 7 bases from J, with 8 bases in between. The CDR3 is 9 residues long. Per germline, CDR1 SEHNR and CDR2 FQNEAQ (reference sequence). The data derive from a study of cytomegalovirus exposure and HLA in healthy donors. This receptor was obtained from a man between 18 and 35 years old in good health and CMV-seropositive. The rearrangement links TRBV7-9 to TRBJ2-7; D is undetermined. The source material was PBMCs. CDR3 residues: CAIPLEQYF. The CDR3, as DNA: TGTGCCATTCCATTGGAGCAGTACTTC.